This T cell receptor (beta chain) was recovered during a study of T-cell reconstitution after alpha-beta-depleted transplantation in children. Study results and limitations: From newly produced T cells came most of the T-cell counts and diversity one year after transplant. Surviving thymic progenitors and recipient T cells were the source of high TCRbeta diversity at day 60 in some patients. By about two months after transplant, alpha-beta T cells reportedly arose from several hundred graft clones that had expanded.

Worth noting for this clonotype: Its target is not known.

Unique molecular identifiers were incorporated into the prepared TCRbeta library. MiXCR, run by TCRdb on the PCR reads, gives a single entry per CDR3 protein. The profile shows about 640,000 distinct CDR3 sequences, 10% to 15% of them singletons. The CDR3 contains 16 residues. The V gene's germline CDR1 is SNHLY and CDR2 FYNNEI. V lost 5 bases and J lost 8; bases outside the gene matches: 13. This rearrangement joins TRBV2 to TRBJ2-1, with 9 bases that match TRBD2. The sequenced sample was PBMCs, mostly from graft donor cells, obtained 360 days after TCRalphabeta/CD19-depleted stem cell transplant. The TCR sequence derives from a male patient between 10 and 17 years old who had a stem cell transplant for acute myeloid leukemia, so the T cells may come from the graft donor. The CDR3 region is CASSPTLAGKGDEQFF. The DNA of the CDR3 is TGTGCCAGCAGTCCCACTCTAGCGGGAAAAGGGGATGAGCAGTTCTTC.